The 7 T cell receptor beta chains below were found in one sample sequenced in a study of T cells in Graves' hyperthyroidism and ophthalmopathy. Amplified regions were TCR beta CDR3 sequences from RNA transcripts. Carried out on the TCR CDR3, a first-round RT-PCR used the HTBI primer set. One entry per CDR3 protein results from TCRdb running MiXCR on the multiplex PCR reads. The table lists approximately 720,000 distinct CDR3 sequences, around a sixth of them singletons. Sequencing was done on a sample of blood. The receptor source for this set is a woman aged 45-60 years with Graves' hyperthyroidism that later progressed to Graves' ophthalmopathy.

In its sample, this clonotype was seen a few times. The chain combines TRBV10-1 with TRBJ2-7; TRBD1 aligns across 8 bases. Germline-derived CDR1 and CDR2 are WNHNN and SYGVQD (reference sequence). The V gene end was trimmed by 3 bases and the J gene end by 5 bases; junction bases not matched to a gene: 3. This CDR3 spans 13 amino acids. The CDR3 is CASSDNRGDEQYF. The DNA of the CDR3 is TGCGCCAGCAGTGACAACAGGGGGGACGAGCAGTACTTC.

The V call is TRBV2, the J call TRBJ1-2; tentatively, D is TRBD1 (5 bases). V gave up 6 bases and J gave up 2 bases, with 13 bases separating them. The CDR3 is 14 residues long. Per the germline V gene, CDR1 is SNHLY and CDR2 is FYNNEI. DNA of the CDR3: TGTGCCAGCAGGGGCAGGGAGTGGAACTATGGCTACACCTTC. Protein: CASRGREWNYGYTF.

This clonotype was picked up many times. The genes are TRBV6-2 or TRBV6-3 and TRBJ2-3, with TRBD1 matching over 9 bases. J gave up 1 base and V 5 bases, and 7 bases lay outside the gene matches. The CDR3 consists of 16 residues. Germline V gene data show CDR1 as MNHEY and CDR2 as SVGEGT. CDR3 nucleotides: TGTGCCAGCAGTCGCCCCGGGGACAGGGGCACAGATACGCAGTATTTT. Residues: CASSRPGDRGTDTQYF.

The chain joins TRBV7-2 to TRBJ1-2, with D uncertain. This CDR3 has 15 residues. Trimming removed 1 base at V and 6 bases at J, with 15 bases between. Germline CDR1 and CDR2: SGHTA and FQGNSA. The chain's CDR3 is CASSLDGWASNGYTF. The DNA for the CDR3 is TGTGCCAGCAGCTTAGATGGCTGGGCCTCCAATGGCTACACCTTC.

This chain uses TRBV7-3 with TRBJ1-1, with a possible D match to TRBD1 (6 bases). CDR3 length equals 13 residues. Trimming removed 0 bases from V and 7 bases from J, with 9 bases in between. The germline CDR1 and CDR2 sequences are SGHTA and FQGTGA. The CDR3 loop reads CASSLTGADEAFF. CDR3 bases: TGTGCCAGCAGCTTAACGGGGGCAGATGAAGCTTTCTTT.

The chain carries TRBV7-6 and TRBJ2-7; D gene ambiguous. The V end was cut by 6 bases, the J end by 2 bases, with 17 bases between. The CDR3 has 15 amino acids. Germline assignment: CDR1 SGHVS and CDR2 FNYEAQ. DNA of the CDR3: TGTGCCAGCAGTTCTCTCATAACTTCCCCCTACGAGCAGTACTTC. As protein: CASSSLITSPYEQYF. The entire variable domain, with the rest obtained from reference TRBV7-6 and TRBJ2-7, is as follows: GAGVSQSPRYKVTKRGQDVALRCDPISGHVSLYWYRQALGQGPEFLTYFNYEAQQDKSGLPNDRFSAERPEGSISTLTIQRTEQRDSAMYRCASSSLITSPYEQYFGPGTRLTVT.

This clonotype was seen repeatedly, ten times or more. The chain employs TRBV11-2 and TRBJ2-5; D remains ambiguous. CDR1 is SGHAT and CDR2 is FQNNGV in the germline V gene. V lost 8 bases and J lost 4, with 11 bases in between. CDR3 size: 12 residues. CDR3 sequence (DNA): TGTGCCAGCTTTCGCGTTGGAGAGACCCAGTACTTC. As protein: CASFRVGETQYF. Full variable domain (rest looked up from reference TRBV11-2 and TRBJ2-5): EAGVAQSPRYKIIEKRQSVAFWCNPISGHATLYWYQQILGQGPKLLIQFQNNGVVDDSQLPKDRFSAERLKGVDSTLKIQPAKLEDSAVYLCASFRVGETQYFGPGTRLLVL.